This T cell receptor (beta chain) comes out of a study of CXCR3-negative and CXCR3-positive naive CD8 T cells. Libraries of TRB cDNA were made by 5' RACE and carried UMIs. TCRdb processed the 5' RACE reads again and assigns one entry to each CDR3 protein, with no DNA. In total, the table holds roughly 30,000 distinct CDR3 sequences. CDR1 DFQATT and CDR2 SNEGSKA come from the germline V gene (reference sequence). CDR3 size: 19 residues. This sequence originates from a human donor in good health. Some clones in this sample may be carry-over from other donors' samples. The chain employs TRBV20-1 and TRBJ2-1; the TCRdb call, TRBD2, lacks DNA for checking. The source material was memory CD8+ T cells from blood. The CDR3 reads CSARASPFASGKSYNEQFF.